One and the same sample provided the 2 T cell receptor beta chains below, sequenced in a study of CD4 T cell repertoires in COVID-19. Generated by immunoSEQ multiplex PCR, the TCRdb table keeps only in-frame clones and is missing some. In the table there are approximately 75,000 clones, under 90% of which are singletons. This specimen was CD4+ T cells from peripheral blood, taken after recovery from COVID-19. These receptors were taken from a human donor who had COVID-19.

This chain joins TRBV21-1 and TRBJ2-5; the D segment call TRBD2 is taken from the table without a DNA check. TRBV21-1 corresponds to a pseudogene. CDR3 size: 15 residues. The CDR3: CASSKEAADQESQYF. DNA of the CDR3: TGTGCCAGCAGCAAAGAAGCAGCGGACCAAGAGAGCCAGTACTTC.

The chain carries TRBV20-1 and TRBJ1-2; TRBD1 is a possible D gene (5 bases). This CDR3 region has 12 residues. Germline CDR1 and CDR2: DFQATT and SNEGSKA (reference sequence). V was cut by 3 bases and J by 6 bases, with 11 bases left in between. Written as DNA, the CDR3 is TGCAGTGCTAGTATGGGGGACGATGGCTACACCTTC. The encoded protein is CSASMGDDGYTF.